A selection of T cell receptor beta chains follows, all from one sample in a study of blood T cells in healthy people across ages. TCRdb re-derived calls from the 5' RACE reads in MiXCR, one entry per CDR3 protein. The sample shows approximately 580,000 distinct CDR3 sequences, 24% of them seen only once. Separately, the same data were catalogued under a study of T cells of mothers and their children.

Sequenced material: blood. These TCRs come from a boy younger than 18 in good health. Each CDR3 is given with its conserved first and last residue. A D gene is named only where the DNA matches it firmly. Expanded clones get a size class; other rows say once, few or many, or leave the size out.

J gene: TRBJ2-7
V gene: TRBV4-2
clone size: few
D gene: .
CDR3 protein: CASSRGVIYEQYF
CDR3 DNA: TGTGCCAGCAGCCGGGGAGTAATCTACGAGCAGTACTTC

J gene: TRBJ2-3
V gene: TRBV11-3
clone size: .
D gene: TRBD1
CDR3 protein: CASSIGQGTNTQYF
CDR3 DNA: TGTGCCAGCAGCATAGGACAGGGGACCAATACGCAGTATTTT

J gene: TRBJ2-5
V gene: TRBV7-3
clone size: few
D gene: TRBD1
CDR3 protein: CASSFGTGVQETQYF
CDR3 DNA: TGTGCCAGCAGCTTCGGTACAGGGGTTCAAGAGACCCAGTACTTC

J gene: TRBJ2-5
V gene: TRBV7-9
clone size: .
D gene: TRBD2
CDR3 protein: CASSSWTSGGPYQETQYF
CDR3 DNA: TGTGCCAGCAGCTCTTGGACTAGCGGGGGCCCGTACCAAGAGACCCAGTACTTC

J gene: TRBJ1-2
V gene: TRBV11-2
clone size: .
D gene: TRBD1
CDR3 protein: CASSPNPGTASLNYGYTF
CDR3 DNA: TGTGCCAGCAGCCCTAATCCGGGGACAGCCTCCTTAAACTATGGCTACACCTTC

J gene: TRBJ2-7
V gene: TRBV6-1
clone size: many
D gene: .
CDR3 protein: CASSEIYEQYF
CDR3 DNA: TGTGCCAGCAGTGAAATCTACGAGCAGTACTTC

J gene: TRBJ2-5
V gene: TRBV7-7
clone size: many
D gene: .
CDR3 protein: CASSLDATFLSQETQYF
CDR3 DNA: TGTGCTAGCAGCTTAGATGCAACATTCCTTTCACAAGAGACCCAGTACTTC

J gene: TRBJ1-6
V gene: TRBV30
clone size: .
D gene: .
CDR3 protein: CAWSVLWDSPLHF
CDR3 DNA: TGTGCCTGGAGTGTACTCTGGGATTCACCCCTCCACTTT

J gene: TRBJ2-7
V gene: TRBV29-1
clone size: .
D gene: TRBD1
CDR3 protein: CSVRVDRVPNEQYF
CDR3 DNA: TGCAGCGTTCGAGTGGACAGGGTTCCCAACGAGCAGTACTTC

J gene: TRBJ1-1
V gene: TRBV27
clone size: .
D gene: .
CDR3 protein: CASSLGGAIGEAFF
CDR3 DNA: TGTGCCAGCAGTTTAGGGGGGGCGATCGGTGAAGCTTTCTTT

J gene: TRBJ1-4
V gene: TRBV28
clone size: .
D gene: .
CDR3 protein: CASSLRTLATNEKLFF
CDR3 DNA: TGTGCCAGCAGTCTTCGGACCTTAGCAACTAATGAAAAACTGTTTTTT

J gene: TRBJ1-2
V gene: TRBV6-2/TRBV6-3
clone size: .
D gene: .
CDR3 protein: CASSMWDPNYGYTF
CDR3 DNA: TGTGCCAGCAGTATGTGGGACCCTAACTATGGCTACACCTTC

J gene: TRBJ2-1
V gene: TRBV4-3
clone size: many
D gene: TRBD2
CDR3 protein: CASSQGLADYNEQFF
CDR3 DNA: TGCGCCAGCAGCCAGGGACTAGCAGATTACAATGAGCAGTTCTTC

J gene: TRBJ2-1
V gene: TRBV9
clone size: few
D gene: TRBD2
CDR3 protein: CASSVALAGGPHEQFF
CDR3 DNA: TGTGCCAGCAGCGTCGCCCTAGCGGGGGGGCCGCATGAGCAGTTCTTC

J gene: TRBJ2-6
V gene: TRBV2
clone size: .
D gene: .
CDR3 protein: CAVTGSGANVLTF
CDR3 DNA: TGTGCCGTAACGGGCTCTGGGGCCAACGTCCTGACTTTC

J gene: TRBJ2-5
V gene: TRBV27
clone size: .
D gene: TRBD1
CDR3 protein: CASSFTGQALMETQYF
CDR3 DNA: TGTGCCAGCAGTTTCACAGGACAGGCTCTGATGGAGACCCAGTACTTC

J gene: TRBJ2-2
V gene: TRBV20-1
clone size: few
D gene: .
CDR3 protein: CSARLATGELFF
CDR3 DNA: TGCAGTGCTAGATTGGCCACCGGGGAGCTGTTTTTT

J gene: TRBJ2-1
V gene: TRBV7-2
clone size: .
D gene: .
CDR3 protein: CASSFDGFYNEQFF
CDR3 DNA: TGTGCCAGCAGCTTTGACGGGTTCTACAATGAGCAGTTCTTC

J gene: TRBJ2-1
V gene: TRBV20-1
clone size: few
D gene: .
CDR3 protein: CSAGGSSSYNEQFF
CDR3 DNA: TGCAGTGCTGGGGGTTCGAGCTCCTACAATGAGCAGTTCTTC

J gene: TRBJ2-7
V gene: TRBV6-1
clone size: few
D gene: TRBD1
CDR3 protein: CASTIVWTGLNYEQYF
CDR3 DNA: TGTGCCAGCACAATCGTCTGGACAGGGTTGAACTACGAGCAGTACTTC

J gene: TRBJ2-7
V gene: TRBV29-1
clone size: .
D gene: .
CDR3 protein: CSVELQGSLWGEQYF
CDR3 DNA: TGCAGCGTTGAACTACAGGGTAGTCTTTGGGGCGAGCAGTACTTC

J gene: TRBJ2-5
V gene: TRBV5-6
clone size: .
D gene: .
CDR3 protein: CASSWSGAAETQYF
CDR3 DNA: TGTGCCAGCAGCTGGTCGGGGGCCGCAGAGACCCAGTACTTC

J gene: TRBJ2-1
V gene: TRBV29-1
clone size: .
D gene: TRBD2
CDR3 protein: CSVALSGRNEQFF
CDR3 DNA: TGCAGCGTTGCTCTCAGCGGGAGGAATGAGCAGTTCTTC

J gene: TRBJ2-1
V gene: TRBV29-1
clone size: few
D gene: .
CDR3 protein: CSEGREMAYNEQFF
CDR3 DNA: TGCAGCGAAGGGCGGGAAATGGCCTACAATGAGCAGTTCTTC

J gene: TRBJ2-5
V gene: TRBV7-2
clone size: many
D gene: .
CDR3 protein: CASSFSGYETQYF
CDR3 DNA: TGTGCCAGCAGCTTTTCAGGTTACGAGACCCAGTACTTC

J gene: TRBJ2-7
V gene: TRBV4-1
clone size: few
D gene: .
CDR3 protein: CASSQDPGPYEQYF
CDR3 DNA: TGCGCCAGCAGCCAAGATCCGGGACCCTACGAGCAGTACTTC

J gene: TRBJ2-5
V gene: TRBV24-1
clone size: few
D gene: .
CDR3 protein: CATSDRGETQYF
CDR3 DNA: TGTGCCACCAGTGATAGAGGCGAGACCCAGTACTTC

J gene: TRBJ2-5
V gene: TRBV7-2
clone size: few
D gene: .
CDR3 protein: CASSVNREEKTQYF
CDR3 DNA: TGTGCCAGCAGCGTGAACAGGGAGGAGAAGACCCAGTACTTC

J gene: TRBJ2-3
V gene: TRBV5-1
clone size: .
D gene: TRBD2
CDR3 protein: CASSLGTSGGSTDTQYF
CDR3 DNA: TGCGCCAGCAGCTTAGGGACTAGCGGGGGAAGCACAGATACGCAGTATTTT

J gene: TRBJ2-7
V gene: TRBV4-1
clone size: .
D gene: .
CDR3 protein: CASSQDWSINYEQYF
CDR3 DNA: TGCGCCAGCAGCCAAGATTGGTCGATCAACTACGAGCAGTACTTC

J gene: TRBJ1-1
V gene: TRBV10-3
clone size: .
D gene: .
CDR3 protein: CAISESTIRVNTEAFF
CDR3 DNA: TGTGCCATCAGTGAGTCGACTATCAGGGTGAACACTGAAGCTTTCTTT